The 22 T cell receptor beta chains given below trace back to one sample, sequenced in a study of immune evolution from preneoplasia to lung adenocarcinoma. The table came from immunoSEQ multiplex PCR; TCRdb's copy has only in-frame clones and leaves some out. The table shows just over 7,500 clones, with 70% to 85% occurring only once. Sequences were obtained from FFPE minimally invasive lung adenocarcinoma tissue. The receptors stem from a person aged 80 or over with lung adenocarcinoma.

This clone came up once. V gene TRBV27 combines with J gene TRBJ2-7, with D possibly TRBD1 on 5 matching bases. In germline, CDR1 is MNHEY, CDR2 SMNVEV (reference sequence). This CDR3 has 14 residues. V lost 6 bases and J 0 bases, leaving 12 bases between the germline ends. The CDR3 DNA reads as TGTGCCAGCAGATGGACACCATACTCCTACGAGCAGTACTTC. Translation gives CASRWTPYSYEQYF.

Comments on this clone: The same CDR3 can be traced to other DNA sequences in this sample. The chain carries TRBV27 and TRBJ1-1; the D is unclear. Germline V CDR1 and CDR2: MNHEY, SMNVEV (reference sequence). This CDR3 has 12 amino acids. Trimming took 2 bases from V and 5 from J, leaving 6 bases between them. DNA for the CDR3: TGTGCCAGCAGTTTAAAGGGAACTGAAGCTTTCTTT. Its protein product is CASSLKGTEAFF.

This chain links TRBV6-5 with TRBJ1-2, with 10 positions matching TRBD1. The junction had 11 bases not matched to a gene; V was cut back by 5 bases and J by 14 bases. The germline gives CDR1 MNHEY, CDR2 SVGAGI. The CDR3 extends over 13 amino acids. The CDR3 DNA reads as TGTGCCAGCAGTGTTCGACAGGGGGCCGAGTCTACCTTC. It yields the protein CASSVRQGAESTF.

V is TRBV11-2 and J is TRBJ1-4, with no clear D. CDR1 SGHAT and CDR2 FQNNGV come from the germline V gene. V lost 5 bases, J lost 6 bases, and 10 bases lay in between. The CDR3 covers 13 residues. CDR3 sequence (DNA): TGTGCCAGCAGCGCGGGGTTGGATGAAAAACTGTTTTTT. As protein: CASSAGLDEKLFF.

The chain is built from TRBV5-1 and TRBJ2-1, with TRBD2 matching over 11 bases. The CDR3 spans 15 residues. Germline CDR1 and CDR2: SGHRS and YFSETQ. V trimming: 4 bases; J trimming: 6 bases; junction bases outside the gene matches: 6. The CDR3 nucleotides are TGCGCCAGCAGCCAAACTAGCGGGAGTATCAATGAGCAGTTCTTC. This translates into CASSQTSGSINEQFF.

This chain uses TRBV19 with TRBJ1-2, with a weak D call TRBD1 (5 bases). This CDR3 contains 16 residues. Germline CDR1 is LNHDA and CDR2 is SQIVND (reference sequence). Deletions cut 4 bases from V and 8 bases from J, with 23 bases between. CDR3 coding DNA: TGTGCCAGTAGTACGGCCAGGGCGAGAGCCTCGGGCGGCTACACCTTC. It specifies CASSTARARASGGYTF.

The V call is TRBV11-3, the J call TRBJ2-7; 7 bases map to TRBD2. V lost 5 bases and J lost 3; bases outside the gene matches: 10. Germline lookup yields CDR1 SGHNT and CDR2 YENEEA. The CDR3 extends over 15 amino acids. CDR3 in DNA: TGTGCCAGCAGCCATGGACTAGGCTTCGGCTACGAGCAGTACTTC. Protein: CASSHGLGFGYEQYF.

The V gene is TRBV5-1, the J gene TRBJ2-5; 8 bases align to TRBD2. Looked up from germline, CDR1 is SGHRS and CDR2 is YFSETQ. The CDR3 runs to 14 residues. J gave up 4 bases and V 3 bases, and 5 bases lay outside the gene matches. In nucleotides, the CDR3 is TGCGCCAGCAGCTCGGGACTAGACCGAGAGACCCAGTACTTC. It encodes CASSSGLDRETQYF.

The chain links TRBV10-3 to TRBJ1-1; a weak D match, TRBD1 (5 bases). V lost 0 bases and J lost 12, with 20 bases in between. Germline V gives CDR1 ENHRY, CDR2 SYGVKD. CDR3 length equals 15 residues. This chain's CDR3 is CAISESGIGIQETFF. DNA for the CDR3: TGTGCCATCAGTGAGTCGGGTATAGGAATACAGGAAACTTTCTTT.

This clone was counted a few times. This chain joins TRBV7-9 and TRBJ2-7; D is possibly TRBD2 (5 bases). The CDR3 runs to 14 residues. Trimming shortened V by 5 bases and J by 6 bases, and 17 bases separated the two germline ends. Germline V CDR1 and CDR2: SEHNR, FQNEAQ (reference sequence). The CDR3 nucleotides read TGTGCCAGCAGCCTGGACCCAAGAAGCGGCGAGCAGTACTTC. Translating gives CASSLDPRSGEQYF.

The V and J genes are TRBV18 and TRBJ2-5; D assignment may be TRBD1 or TRBD2 (5 bases each). Per germline, CDR1 KGHSH and CDR2 LQKENI. This CDR3 comprises 14 residues. Trimming shortened V by 5 bases and J by 4 bases, and 14 bases separated the two germline ends. CDR3 residues: CASSAGTEIETQYF. In DNA form, the CDR3 reads TGTGCCAGCTCAGCCGGGACGGAAATAGAGACCCAGTACTTC.

The rearrangement links TRBV4-1 to TRBJ1-5; D is unclear. This CDR3 is built from 14 residues. V was cut by 0 bases and J by 7 bases, with 10 bases left in between. Per germline, CDR1 MGHRA and CDR2 YSYEKL. The CDR3 region is CASSQDSSQQPQHF. The CDR3 nucleotides read TGCGCCAGCAGCCAAGATTCGAGCCAACAGCCCCAGCATTTT.

The chain recombines TRBV11-3 with TRBJ1-2; a weak D match, TRBD1 (5 bases). The CDR3 runs 12 residues. V dropped 4 bases and J dropped 8 bases, with 11 bases sitting between them. In germline, CDR1 is SGHNT, CDR2 YENEEA. The CDR3 bases are TGTGCCAGCAGCTCCAGGGAAGAGGGCTACACCTTC. Translating it yields CASSSREEGYTF.

The V gene is TRBV5-6, the J gene TRBJ2-7; no clear D. The length of the CDR3 is 12 residues. Per the germline V gene, CDR1 is SGHDT and CDR2 is YYEEEE. The ends were cut back, 4 bases at V and 4 bases at J, with 9 bases in the middle. CDR3 in DNA: TGTGCCAGCAGCGTCGACAAGTACGAGCAGTACTTC. This translates into CASSVDKYEQYF.

This chain links TRBV27 with TRBJ2-3; the D is unclear. Germline V gene data show CDR1 as MNHEY and CDR2 as SMNVEV (reference sequence). This CDR3 region has 15 residues. V was pared by 8 bases and J by 0 bases, with 15 bases between. CDR3 sequence reads: CASGYRATSTDTQYF. For the CDR3, the DNA is TGTGCCAGCGGATACAGAGCTACTAGCACAGATACGCAGTATTTT.

The chain's CDR3 is CASSLWGKNTGELFF. CDR3 bases: TGTGCCAGCAGCTTGTGGGGGAAGAACACCGGGGAGCTGTTTTTT. The chain uses TRBV11-3 and TRBJ2-2, with D perhaps matching TRBD1 or TRBD2 (5 bases each). The CDR3 sequence is 15 residues long. Germline lookup yields CDR1 SGHNT and CDR2 YENEEA. V was trimmed by 3 bases and J by 1 base, leaving 9 bases between them.

V is TRBV28 and J is TRBJ2-1, with 8 bases fitting TRBD2. CDR1 is MDHEN and CDR2 is SYDVKM in the germline V gene. V was clipped by 5 bases and J by 3 bases; unmatched bases: 6. This CDR3 contains 15 residues. The CDR3 DNA is TGTGCCAGCAGTATAAGCGGGAGTAACTACAATGAGCAGTTCTTC. Translating it yields CASSISGSNYNEQFF.

V usage is TRBV29-1 and J usage is TRBJ2-7, with 8 bases matching TRBD1. Germline values: CDR1 SQVTM, CDR2 ANQGSEA. Germline trimming cut 4 bases from V and 6 bases from J; bases unmatched to any gene: 11. The CDR3 extends over 14 amino acids. The chain's CDR3 is CSVAQQGVQGEQYF. The DNA of the CDR3 is TGCAGCGTTGCCCAACAGGGGGTTCAGGGCGAGCAGTACTTC.

V and J are TRBV18 and TRBJ2-3; D unclear. Trimming left V 3 bases short and J 4 bases short, with 2 bases between. Per the germline V gene, CDR1 is KGHSH and CDR2 is LQKENI. The CDR3 has 11 amino acids. CDR3 DNA: TGTGCCAGCTCACCCGCAGATACGCAGTATTTT. It encodes CASSPADTQYF.

The DNA for the CDR3 is TGTGCCAGCAGCTTGGCTAATCGGGGGGTCACTGAAGCTTTCTTT. Its translation: CASSLANRGVTEAFF. The gene calls are TRBV5-5 and TRBJ1-1; a weak D match, TRBD1 (5 bases). Trimming removed 0 bases at V and 4 bases at J, with 13 bases between. The CDR3 is made up of 15 amino acids. Germline V gene lookup returns CDR1 SGHKS and CDR2 YYEKEE (reference sequence).

The chain is built from TRBV5-5 and TRBJ2-7; no firm D call. The CDR3 totals 13 residues. Germline loops: CDR1 SGHKS, CDR2 YYEKEE (reference sequence). The V and J ends lost 1 base and 6 bases respectively, with 11 bases between them. In nucleotides, the CDR3 is TGTGCCAGCAGCTTGTTAGGGTGGATCGAGCAGTACTTC. Translated: CASSLLGWIEQYF.

The chain carries TRBV19 and TRBJ1-4; D not certain. Germline V CDR1 and CDR2: LNHDA, SQIVND (reference sequence). The CDR3 sequence is 12 residues long. Trimming pared 7 bases from V and 6 bases from J, leaving 9 bases between. The CDR3 sequence: CASTEGYEKLFF. Written as DNA, the CDR3 is TGTGCCAGTACTGAGGGCTATGAAAAACTGTTTTTT.